This T cell receptor (beta chain) emerged from a study of response to subunit inactivated influenza vaccine. TCRdb re-called the RT-PCR reads with MiXCR, one entry per CDR3 protein. The profile shows about 190,000 distinct CDR3 sequences, over 13% of them singletons. Between the trimmed V and J ends, which lost 6 bases and 3 bases, there was a span of 18 bases. This CDR3 contains 15 residues. Germline assignment: CDR1 ENHRY and CDR2 SYGVKD. The study's findings and limits: Authors suggested each seasonal flu vaccination may recruit only limited numbers of new T cells.

Concerning this clonotype: Its antigen is unknown.

The sample was CD8+ T cells sorted from PBMCs, taken roughly 5 days after vaccination. The rearrangement uses TRBV10-3 and TRBJ2-7; D is possibly TRBD1 (6 bases). The sequence was obtained from a man aged 50-60 years who received an inactivated influenza vaccine. This CDR3 reads CAISVYRVAYYEQYF. As DNA, the CDR3 is TGTGCCATCAGCGTTTACAGGGTTGCCTACTACGAGCAGTACTTC.